This section outlines one T cell receptor (beta chain) sequence together with its context. This clone's antigen is unknown. Per-nucleotide qualities are absent, and no much larger clonotype sits a single base away. CDR1 and CDR2 (PRHDT, FYEKMQ) derive from the germline V gene (reference sequence). Reading from cysteine to phenylalanine, the CDR3 counts 12 amino acids. Kept here is only the CDR3 DNA, which spans 36 bases and is read in frame from base 1. Trimming takes 5 bases from V and 4 bases from J, and the germline ends sit 8 bases apart. The CDR3 regions of human TCRbeta chains were analyzed by immunosequencing. Per the authors' processing: TCRs in the repertoires were compared against a reference library of SARS-CoV-2-specific TCRs that had been generated with the MIRA antigen-specificity platform. Breadth was defined as the fraction of unique TCRs that were SARS-CoV-2-associated. Depth was defined as the fraction of total T cells that were SARS-CoV-2-associated. Using the MIRA data, each spike-specific TCR was mapped to the spike region that the TCR reacts to and placed in a CD4 or CD8 class. Log10-transformed breadth and depth values were compared by one-way ANOVA with Sidak's multiple comparisons tests. TCRdb obtained this table from immuneACCESS and retained in-frame rearrangements with V and J assigned. These tables miss some clones; where compared with another copy, unresolved V genes account for less than half of the shortfall, and the remainder is unexplained. V, J and clone size derive from that table, while D and trimming were established from the DNA sequence. The sample table records 75,000 to 85,000 clones; more than 90% of these occur just once. Approximately 4.2% of the sample is taken by the ten largest.

The source of the sample is a study of T cell responses to AZD1222 COVID-19 vaccine (dated by TCRdb to about 2021). Broadly, across the study: AZD1222 recipients given second doses at about 4 weeks or at about 12 weeks were pooled, since spike-specific TCR depth and breadth were not found to differ between the two schedules. Trial participants were enrolled into age subgroups of 18-55, 56-69 and 70-plus years, which contained around 140, 26 and 57 TCR-sequenced participants, respectively. A total of just over 230 trial participants underwent TCR sequencing, of whom some 200 had received two doses of AZD1222 and about 25 had received two doses of the MenACWY control vaccine.

General findings and caveats noted by the study authors: Only 5 to 7 AZD1222 recipients were SARS-CoV-2 seropositive at baseline, limiting conclusions about previously exposed vaccinees. Because no day 14 peak-response samples were available, the repertoires could be characterized only after the peak T cell response. The vaccine-associated CD4 TCRs covered the entire spike protein, and the dominant responses fell in regions 160-218 and 743-854. In the small 56-69-year group, the increase in depth fell short of significance, most likely because of low power. Most participants were white British and females outnumbered males, and the authors suggested that clonal diversity may have been underestimated. Epitopes outside the regions mutated in the B.1.351 and B.1.1.7 variants were reportedly recognized by nearly half of the unique spike-specific TCRs. After two AZD1222 doses, spike-specific TCR breadth and depth were significantly higher than at day 0 and than in MenACWY recipients.

In the paper's terms, the time point label means: baseline before first vaccination. Vaccinee samples were obtained from the UK trials COV001 and COV002, which included a single-blind randomized controlled phase 2/3 trial of AZD1222 (ChAdOx1 nCoV-19) in healthy adults. For TCRbeta chain sequencing, PBMC samples from trial participants were taken at day 0 and at day 28 after the second dose. Sequencing used peripheral blood, obtained on day 0 of AZD1222 vaccination. The V gene is TRBV13 and the J gene is TRBJ1-1; no D gene is confidently identified. The TCR sequence derives from an adult in good health. The DNA sequence is given as TGTGCCAGCAGCCCCGGGTTCACTGAAGCTTTCTTT. The encoded protein is CASSPGFTEAFF.